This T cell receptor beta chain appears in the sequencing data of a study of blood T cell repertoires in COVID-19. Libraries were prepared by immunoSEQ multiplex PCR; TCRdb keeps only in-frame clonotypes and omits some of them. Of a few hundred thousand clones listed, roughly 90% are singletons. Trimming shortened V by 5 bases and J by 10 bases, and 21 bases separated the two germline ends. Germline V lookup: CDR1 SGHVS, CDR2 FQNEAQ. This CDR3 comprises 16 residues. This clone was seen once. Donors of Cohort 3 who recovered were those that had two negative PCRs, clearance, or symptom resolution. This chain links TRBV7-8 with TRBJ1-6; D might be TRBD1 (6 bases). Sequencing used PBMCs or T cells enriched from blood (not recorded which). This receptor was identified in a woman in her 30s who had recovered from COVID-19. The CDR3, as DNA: TGTGCCAGCAGCCGAGGGGTGGCGGGGGCAGGGTCACCCCTCCACTTT. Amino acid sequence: CASSRGVAGAGSPLHF.